Below are 21 T cell receptor beta chains sequenced from a single sample in a study of cytotoxic CD8 clonotypes in ibrutinib-treated CLL (dated by TCRdb to the early 2020s). The time point tag for this specimen amounts to: about a year on ibrutinib. The method behind the library was the immunoSEQ multiplex PCR assay. TCRdb took over this immuneACCESS table, retaining in-frame rearrangements with V and J assigned. Such tables are incomplete; in checked studies, under half of the missing clones stem from an unresolved V gene, and the remainder is unexplained. The sample has some 46,000 clones on record, around 73% of them singletons. Clones ranked in the top ten supply 9.5% to 15% of the sample. Sequencing was performed on PBMCs, taken after 12 months of ibrutinib treatment. These receptors were collected from a human donor with chronic lymphocytic leukemia.

The chain employs TRBV29-1 and TRBJ2-2, with D perhaps matching TRBD2 (5 bases). The V end was cut by 6 bases, the J end by 3 bases, with 14 bases between. This CDR3 spans 14 amino acids. Germline V gene sequence: CDR1 SQVTM, CDR2 ANQGSEA. CDR3 coding DNA: TGCAGCGTGCAGCGGCAGACTGACACCGGGGAGCTGTTTTTT. This gives the protein CSVQRQTDTGELFF.

Only a few counts were recorded for this clone. The rearrangement joins TRBV6-5 to TRBJ1-2; D might be TRBD1 (6 bases). The V gene lost 8 bases and the J gene lost 3 bases, with 10 bases spanning the gap. This CDR3 region has 12 residues. Germline V gene data show CDR1 as MNHEY and CDR2 as SVGAGI. The CDR3 is CASGAGDYGYTF. The CDR3 DNA is TGTGCCAGCGGGGCAGGGGACTATGGCTACACCTTC.

This clone was seen a handful of times. The rearrangement uses TRBV2 and TRBJ2-7, with 8 positions matching TRBD1. Losses at the gene ends were 9 bases for V and 7 bases for J; bases not matched to a gene: 14. This CDR3 contains 14 residues. CDR1 and CDR2 (germline): SNHLY, FYNNEI. CDR3 residues: CASRQGLNSGEQYF. The CDR3 nucleotides read TGTGCCAGTAGACAGGGGTTGAATTCAGGAGAGCAGTACTTC. Complete variable domain (other parts from reference TRBV2 and TRBJ2-7): EPEVTQTPSHQVTQMGQEVILRCVPISNHLYFYWYRQILGQKVEFLVSFYNNEISEKSEIFDDQFSVERPDGSNFTLKIRSTKLEDSAMYFCASRQGLNSGEQYFGPGTRLTVT.

This rearrangement joins TRBV7-8 to TRBJ2-1, with 8 bases that match TRBD2. This CDR3 is 15 amino acids long. The J segment lost 7 bases and the V segment lost 4 bases, leaving 9 bases of the junction unmatched. Germline CDR1 SGHVS, CDR2 FQNEAQ. CDR3 loop: CASSSTGLGGNEQFF. CDR3 sequence (DNA): TGTGCCAGCAGCTCAACGGGACTAGGGGGGAATGAGCAGTTCTTC.

The rearrangement links TRBV19 to TRBJ1-2; 7 bases are a match to TRBD1. Trimming at V came to 4 bases and at J to 2 bases, leaving 1 base not matched to a gene. The CDR3 is 13 amino acids. Germline V gives CDR1 LNHDA, CDR2 SQIVND (reference sequence). The CDR3 DNA follows: TGTGCCAGTAGTAGGACAGGAAACTATGGCTACACCTTC. Protein sequence: CASSRTGNYGYTF.

This rearrangement joins TRBV4-2 to TRBJ1-5, with D uncertain. The V and J ends lost 1 base and 1 base respectively, with 17 bases between them. CDR1 is LGHNA, CDR2 YNFKEQ, per germline. The CDR3 extends over 18 amino acids. The CDR3 loop is CASSQGEAARFSNQPQHF. In DNA, the CDR3 is TGTGCCAGCAGCCAAGGGGAGGCGGCACGTTTCAGCAATCAGCCCCAGCATTTT.

The chain employs TRBV28 and TRBJ2-2, with 7 bases fitting TRBD1. This CDR3 spans 15 amino acids. Germline loops: CDR1 MDHEN, CDR2 SYDVKM. The trim removed 0 bases at V and 3 bases at J, leaving 1 base unmatched. The CDR3 DNA is TGTGCCAGCAGTTTATGGCAGGGGGACACCGGGGAGCTGTTTTTT. The encoded protein is CASSLWQGDTGELFF.

The gene calls are TRBV7-9 and TRBJ2-2, with D perhaps matching TRBD1 (6 bases). Trimming removed 6 bases from V and 4 bases from J, with 15 bases in between. The CDR3 spans 15 residues. CDR1 SEHNR and CDR2 FQNEAQ come from the germline V gene (reference sequence). The CDR3 is CASRKDRSPTGELFF. Written as DNA, the CDR3 is TGTGCCAGCAGAAAAGACAGGTCCCCCACCGGGGAGCTGTTTTTT.

CDR3 sequence: CASSSRGIATGELFF. The CDR3 DNA is TGTGCCAGCAGCTCAAGGGGGATTGCCACCGGGGAGCTGTTTTTT. The chain carries TRBV7-3 and TRBJ2-2, with D possibly TRBD1 on 6 matching bases. With 4 bases removed from V and 4 bases from J, the gap between germline ends came to 13 bases. The germline gives CDR1 SGHTA, CDR2 FQGTGA. CDR3 length: 15 residues.

This clone has just a few counts. This chain connects TRBV6-4 to TRBJ1-2, with a possible D match to TRBD1 (5 bases). The germline V gene encodes CDR1 MRHNA and CDR2 SNTAGT. The V end lost 0 bases, the J end lost 2 bases, and 7 bases lay between the germline ends. CDR3 length equals 14 residues. CDR3 residues: CASSDSGRNYGYTF. CDR3 sequence (DNA): TGTGCCAGCAGTGACTCGGGACGGAACTATGGCTACACCTTC.

J is TRBJ2-3 and V is TRBV13; TRBD2 matches 7 bases. CDR3 length: 15 residues. Germline CDR1 PRHDT, CDR2 FYEKMQ (reference sequence). J gave up 2 bases and V 5 bases, and 7 bases lay outside the gene matches. CDR3 loop: CASSPSGAATDTQYF. The CDR3, as DNA: TGTGCCAGCAGCCCGAGCGGGGCCGCCACAGATACGCAGTATTTT. The whole variable domain, filled in from reference TRBV13 and TRBJ2-3, reads AAGVIQSPRHLIKEKRETATLKCYPIPRHDTVYWYQQGPGQDPQFLISFYEKMQSDKGSIPDRFSAQQFSDYHSELNMSSLELGDSALYFCASSPSGAATDTQYFGPGTRLTVL.

This clone was counted between two and nine times. The chain joins TRBV5-1 to TRBJ1-4; D not resolved. CDR3 length equals 11 residues. The germline gives CDR1 SGHRS, CDR2 YFSETQ. The germline V and J ends were trimmed by 5 bases and 7 bases, with 6 bases remaining between them. The chain's CDR3 is CASREAEKLFF. DNA for the CDR3: TGCGCCAGCAGGGAGGCTGAAAAACTGTTTTTT.

The chain employs TRBV5-4 and TRBJ2-3; D possibly matches TRBD1 or TRBD2 (5 bases each). Germline V gives CDR1 SGHNT, CDR2 YYREEE (reference sequence). The CDR3 contains 14 residues. Trimming pared 0 bases from V and 0 bases from J, leaving 5 bases between. The CDR3 DNA follows: TGTGCCAGCAGCTTGGGGGGGAGCACAGATACGCAGTATTTT. It translates to CASSLGGSTDTQYF.

The chain uses TRBV7-6 and TRBJ1-2; the D is unclear. V was shortened by 5 bases and J by 1 base, with 20 bases between the two germline ends. The CDR3 runs to 17 residues. Germline V gene lookup returns CDR1 SGHVS and CDR2 FNYEAQ. The CDR3 DNA reads as TGTGCCAGCAGCGTAGAGGCGCGAGGGTCCCATAACTATGGCTACACCTTC. As protein: CASSVEARGSHNYGYTF.

The table lists this clone with a few counts. The gene calls are TRBV27 and TRBJ1-6; a weak D match, TRBD1 (5 bases). Per the germline V gene, CDR1 is MNHEY and CDR2 is SMNVEV (reference sequence). The CDR3 has 13 amino acids. Trimming took off 3 bases at V and 7 bases at J, with 7 bases between the two ends. CDR3 nucleotides: TGTGCCAGCAGTTTCGGGGCCAATTCACCCCTCCACTTT. Its protein is CASSFGANSPLHF.

The chain combines TRBV9 with TRBJ2-1; 10 bases are a match to TRBD2. Per germline, CDR1 SGDLS and CDR2 YYNGEE. The CDR3 has 18 amino acids. V shed 1 base and J 0 bases; nucleotides not matched to a gene: 7. CDR3 sequence (DNA): TGTGCCAGCAGCGTACGGCTAGCGGGGGCCGGCTCCTACAATGAGCAGTTCTTC. This sequence encodes CASSVRLAGAGSYNEQFF.

The chain couples TRBV9 to TRBJ2-1; 10 bases fit TRBD2. Germline loops: CDR1 SGDLS, CDR2 YYNGEE. The V segment lost 0 bases and the J segment 8 bases; nucleotides outside the gene matches: 5. The CDR3 totals 15 residues. CDR3 loop: CASSVGERGGYEQFF. The CDR3 nucleotides are TGTGCCAGCAGCGTAGGGGAGCGGGGGGGCTATGAGCAGTTCTTC.

CDR3 sequence reads: CASSPTATNEKLFF. The CDR3 bases are TGTGCCAGCAGCCCCACAGCAACTAATGAAAAACTGTTTTTT. The chain employs TRBV5-4 and TRBJ1-4; D not certain. Between the trimmed V and J ends, which lost 4 bases and 0 bases, there was a span of 7 bases. The CDR3 spans 14 residues. CDR1 and CDR2 (germline): SGHNT, YYREEE (reference sequence).

The chain links TRBV5-1 to TRBJ2-2, with TRBD2 identical over 10 bases. CDR1 is SGHRS and CDR2 is YFSETQ in the germline V gene. The length of the CDR3 is 16 residues. Germline trimming cut 4 bases from V and 6 bases from J; bases unmatched to any gene: 9. The CDR3 DNA follows: TGCGCCAGCAGCCCCTCCGGGCTAGCGGGGGCCGGGGAGCTGTTTTTT. This translates into CASSPSGLAGAGELFF.

The CDR3 is CASSQSQGIEDGYTF. The CDR3 bases are TGCGCCAGCAGCCAGTCACAGGGAATCGAAGATGGCTACACCTTC. This sequence joins TRBV4-1 and TRBJ1-2; D is possibly TRBD1 (6 bases). V was shortened by 3 bases and J by 6 bases, with 17 bases between the two germline ends. From germline, CDR1 is MGHRA and CDR2 YSYEKL. The CDR3 is 15 amino acids.

The chain is built from TRBV5-1 and TRBJ2-5, with D perhaps TRBD2 (5 bases). CDR1 is SGHRS, CDR2 YFSETQ, per germline. This CDR3 has 14 residues. The V end was cut by 2 bases, the J end by 2 bases, with 10 bases between. CDR3: CASSLLAGQETQYF. Written as DNA, the CDR3 is TGCGCCAGCAGCTTATTGGCGGGTCAAGAGACCCAGTACTTC.